Sequencing of this TCR beta chain was carried out in a study of tumor T cells in aggressive B-cell lymphoma. The CDR3 has 13 residues. The germline CDR1 and CDR2 sequences are SGHNT and YYREEE (reference sequence). V was cut by 1 base and J by 8 bases, with 11 bases left in between. Method: immunoSEQ multiplex PCR; TCRdb's copy keeps in-frame clones and lacks some. The sample lists about 510 clones, 90% to 95% occurring once. The receptor comes from an adult with diffuse large B cell lymphoma. The chain couples TRBV5-4 to TRBJ2-3; tentatively, D is TRBD1 (6 bases). The sample taken for sequencing was tumor tissue. The CDR3 nucleotides are TGTGCCAGCAGCTTGACAGGGTCGGGTACGCAGTATTTT. Its translation: CASSLTGSGTQYF.